These T cell receptor beta chains were read from a single sample in a study of blood T cell repertoires in COVID-19. TCRdb's table, derived via immunoSEQ multiplex PCR, lists solely in-frame clones and lacks some. Of about 69,000 clones in the sample, nearly 80% were seen once. The sequenced sample consisted of peripheral blood. These receptors were taken from a human donor in a cohort sampled during active COVID-19. The conserved cysteine and the conserved F or W are not part of the CDR3 here. A D gene is named only where the DNA matches it firmly. A clone size is listed for some rows: how often the clone was seen (once, few, many), or a class if it is expanded.

J gene	clone size	V gene	D gene	CDR3 protein
TRBJ1-1	.	TRBV28	.	ASTQVTEAF
TRBJ2-3	.	TRBV3-1/TRBV3-2	TRBD2	ASMPTRGGARTDTQY
TRBJ2-1	.	TRBV7-9	TRBD2	ASSFSGGSYNEQF
TRBJ2-1	.	TRBV14	.	ASSQGSGRLNNEQF
TRBJ1-5	.	TRBV6-6	.	ASSRGSTGNQPQH
TRBJ1-6	.	TRBV3-1/TRBV3-2	.	ASSQVTGDSPLH
TRBJ1-4	.	TRBV2	.	ASSEAHRGEKLF
TRBJ1-4	.	TRBV25-1	.	ASSESTGVAEKLF
TRBJ2-3	.	TRBV6-6	TRBD2	ASSRERLAQDTQY
TRBJ1-1	.	TRBV7-9	TRBD1	ASSFRDRGRGGTEAF
TRBJ2-2	few	TRBV7-2	TRBD1	ASKMDRGSPGELF
TRBJ1-5	.	TRBV7-2	TRBD1	ASSLAGTGGNQPQH
TRBJ2-3	.	TRBV28	.	ASSLTGYTDTQY
TRBJ1-1	few	TRBV12-3/TRBV12-4	.	ASSWGVNTEAF
TRBJ1-1	.	TRBV7-9	TRBD1	ASSAQGQANTEAF
TRBJ1-4	once	TRBV18	TRBD1	ASSPPGTGNEKLF
TRBJ2-7	.	TRBV5-1	.	ASSLGLPYEQY
TRBJ2-7	.	TRBV28	TRBD1	ASEGQGTDEQY
TRBJ2-6	.	TRBV7-9	TRBD1	ASSRGQGEPGANVLT
TRBJ2-7	.	TRBV7-8	TRBD1	ASSHLQGANYEQY
TRBJ2-2	.	TRBV5-1	.	ASSSPGTGELF
TRBJ1-5	once	TRBV7-9	.	ASSLAQGRPQH
TRBJ1-1	.	TRBV10-2	.	ASSERGIWAEAF
TRBJ2-2	.	TRBV9	TRBD2	ASSVGDYNTGELF
TRBJ1-4	.	TRBV3-1/TRBV3-2	.	ASSQDALGTMGDEKLF
TRBJ2-3	.	TRBV5-6	TRBD2	ASSGDYGADTQY
TRBJ1-2	.	TRBV6-6	TRBD1	AGMDRTKNYGYT
TRBJ2-3	.	TRBV5-1	.	ASSLEGASTDTQY
TRBJ1-2	few	TRBV6-5	TRBD1	ASRNTQGGGYT
TRBJ2-7	.	TRBV28	TRBD2	ASSGAGRIYEQY
TRBJ2-2	.	TRBV7-9	TRBD1	ASSSGTGNTGELF
TRBJ1-4	.	TRBV6-1	.	ASSAHRDATNEKLF
TRBJ2-6	.	TRBV28	.	ASSLTSSGANVLT
TRBJ2-4	once	TRBV11-2	TRBD2	ASSLELAGARIQY
TRBJ1-2	.	TRBV7-2	.	ASSLGGNNYGYT
TRBJ2-2	few	TRBV15	TRBD2	ATSRDPGGRTGELF
TRBJ2-7	.	TRBV28	.	ASSLGLAYEQY
TRBJ2-3	.	TRBV2	.	ASNRATSTDTQY
TRBJ1-1	.	TRBV5-1	.	ASSLAAGNTEAF
TRBJ2-7	.	TRBV9	TRBD2	ASSVDGEGVVNEQY
TRBJ2-5	.	TRBV11-2	.	ASSFRGDSQETQY
TRBJ2-1	.	TRBV5-4	.	ASSGGAREQF
TRBJ2-3	once	TRBV4-2	TRBD2	ASSQDHKRGATDTQY
TRBJ2-7	.	TRBV18	TRBD2	ASLGTSGSYEQY
TRBJ2-2	many	TRBV6-5	.	ASGLGGANTGELF
TRBJ1-4	.	TRBV29-1	.	SANTASEEKLF
TRBJ1-5	.	TRBV28	.	ASRVAGQNSNQPQH
TRBJ2-1	few	TRBV6-6	TRBD2	ASGTSGGGNEQF
TRBJ2-4	.	TRBV28	TRBD2	ASSVSGVKNIQY
TRBJ2-2	.	TRBV5-1	.	ASRLETRTGELF
TRBJ1-1	.	TRBV10-3	.	AISESDISGSEAF
TRBJ1-2	.	TRBV19	TRBD1	ASSMQGQGSYGYT